This T cell receptor beta chain is from a study of T-cell memory formation after mild COVID-19. As for the study in general: Clusters of TCRs were largely donor specific. Findings and caveats of the study: In second-wave clones peaking day 37, SARS-CoV-2 specificity remained unconfirmed.

The CDR3 is 13 residues long. Germline V gene sequence: CDR1 LNHDA, CDR2 SQIVND (reference sequence). V dropped 8 bases and J dropped 6 bases, with 13 bases sitting between them. Sample barcodes and UMIs were carried by the TCR alpha and TCR beta cDNA libraries that 5'RACE generated with constant-segment primers. TCRdb reanalysed the 5' RACE reads using MiXCR and keeps one entry per CDR3 protein. The profile covers 30,000 to 40,000 distinct CDR3 sequences, with 10% to 12% appearing a single time and approximately 29% taken by the ten largest. This clonotype was seen many times. The antigen remains unidentified.

Input material: PBMCs or a T cell subset sorted from them (not recorded which). The clonotype originates from a man younger than 35 who had mild COVID-19 (a few samples of this study predate the infection). Cell type and time point are not known. The chain couples TRBV19 to TRBJ2-2, with a possible D match to TRBD1 (5 bases). CDR3 sequence reads: CASGQGWAGELFF. The CDR3 nucleotides read TGTGCCAGTGGGCAGGGATGGGCCGGGGAGCTGTTTTTT.